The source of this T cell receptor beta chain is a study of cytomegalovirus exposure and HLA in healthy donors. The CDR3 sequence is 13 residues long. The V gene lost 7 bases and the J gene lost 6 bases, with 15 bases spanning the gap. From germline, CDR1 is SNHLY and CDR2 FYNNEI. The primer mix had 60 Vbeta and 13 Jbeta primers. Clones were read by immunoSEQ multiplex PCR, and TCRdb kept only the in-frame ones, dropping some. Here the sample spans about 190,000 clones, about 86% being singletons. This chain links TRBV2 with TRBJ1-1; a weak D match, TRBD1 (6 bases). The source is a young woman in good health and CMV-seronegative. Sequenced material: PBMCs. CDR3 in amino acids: CASILEQGSEAFF. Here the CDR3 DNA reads TGTGCCAGCATCTTAGAACAGGGCTCTGAAGCTTTCTTT.